The source of this T cell receptor (beta chain) is a study of cytomegalovirus exposure and HLA in healthy donors (dated by TCRdb to the late 2010s). In the study overall: In an earlier analysis of approximately 500 of the donors, about 270 Gb of sequence data and some 120 million unique TCR beta sequences from roughly 180 million T cells were reported. All discovery cohort repertoires had been generated on a single sequencing platform. An early release covering 550 to 700 HLA-typed donors comprised around 300 gigabases of sequencing data and some 79 million unique TCR sequences. Roughly five DR-DQ haplotypes were treated as single units for association and clustering because of strong linkage in the cohort. Of the roughly 400 genotyped donors, 65% to 90% fell in the genetic ancestry cluster associated with self-reported Caucasian donors. To decide whether each TCR beta V gene segment behaved as functional or pseudogenic, an earlier analysis of 587 of the donors relied on high-throughput TCR beta sequencing. Among some 400 genotyped donors of the cohort, an average of about 240,000 unique TCR beta nucleotide sequences was sequenced per donor, of which 15% to 20% were non-productive. Besides the first cohort of under 700 subjects, a separate validation cohort made up of over a hundred different subjects was used. The study profiled the T cell repertoires of about 720 subjects by immunosequencing and related them to cytomegalovirus serostatus. A later genetic analysis used genome-wide SNP genotypes for about three fifths of the 666 donors, treating that subset as a discovery cohort. In the later analysis, no new phenotypic data were used to find candidate immune exposures; instead, reliance was placed on TCR beta sequences and their occurrence across donors. Donor age, sex, ethnicity and CMV serostatus were compiled together with the repertoire data. High-throughput TCR immunosequencing, statistical association of individual TCRs with disease status, and machine learning were combined to predict cytomegalovirus infection status. Typing coverage varied by locus: roughly 629-640 donors for A, B, C, DRB1 and DQB1; some 520 for DQA1; approximately 570 for DPA1; around 450 for DPB1. Class I and class II HLA loci were covered by the typing at four-digit resolution. The aim of the study was to test whether cataloging public T cell receptors could identify signatures of past pathogen exposure. A later analysis re-analyzed previously published TCR beta repertoires from approximately 670 donors and added high-resolution HLA genotyping to study TCR occurrence patterns.

Turning to this clone: No antigen is known for it. The sample holds no much larger clone one base away, and base qualities are not on file.

The cohort comprised 710 or so healthy bone marrow donors. All cohort members were sampled while nominally healthy, although unrecorded immune exposures were likely present. The donor was CMV seropositive and was included in the group of approximately 300 seropositive cohort members. A peripheral blood sample was provided by each donor, and peripheral blood mononuclear cells were used for TCR beta sequencing. Genomic DNA extraction from the blood cell samples was performed with the Qiagen DNeasy Blood Extraction Kit. Library prep was done by the immunoSEQ multiplex PCR assay. For the multiplex PCR, a mixture combining 60 forward primers for TCR Vbeta segments and 13 reverse primers for TCR Jbeta segments was used. The CDR3 region of rearranged TCR beta genes was amplified from genomic DNA with a multiplex PCR assay. Amplified TCR beta libraries were sequenced as 87-base-pair reads on the Illumina HiSeq System. Per the original workflow: Across the 700 or so repertoires, a later analysis counted approximately 83 million unique TCR beta chains, around 10 million of which were shared by at least two donors. To remove PCR and sequencing errors, raw reads were error-corrected and collapsed into unique sequences using a nearest-neighbor algorithm that merged closely related sequences. CDR3 sequences were aligned to IMGT reference sequences to assign V, D and J gene segments. For a sequence to be retained, a match of at least six nucleotides was required to both a V gene segment and a J gene segment. Rearrangements were classified as productive when the CDR3 lacked stop codons and remained in frame with V and J, and all other rearrangements were classified as non-productive. CDR3 was defined by IMGT convention, running from the second conserved V-encoded cysteine to the conserved J-encoded phenylalanine. The earlier analysis of some 550 of the donors excluded any sequence lacking an unambiguous match to a single V gene segment. In an earlier analysis of several hundred of the donors, V segments were called functional above 56.7% productive rearrangements and were called segregating when the between-donor standard deviation exceeded 5%. To diagnose cytomegalovirus status from the catalog of TCR beta chain sequences, a statistical classification framework was built. A later analysis assigned V and J genes by comparing TCR nucleotide sequences with IMGT/GENE-DB human TR gene sequences. The TCRdist pipeline was used in a later analysis to assign CDR3 sequences and most-parsimonious VDJ recombination scenarios. In a later analysis, each TCR beta chain was defined by its CDR3 amino acid sequence together with its V-gene family, and reads lacking a unique V-gene family were excluded. To address suspected cross-contamination and a sequencing artifact, a later analysis removed around 600 highly shared, low-generation-probability nucleotide sequences. In a later analysis, a clonal expansion index was calculated for each public chain from normalized within-repertoire ranks of inferred template counts. A later analysis computed generation probabilities with a VDJ recombination model fitted to out-of-frame rearrangements, and checked the results against IGoR. In a later analysis, hypergeometric tests were used to score TCR-TCR, TCR-HLA and TCR-CMV co-occurrence, with a repertoire-size bias correction applied to TCR pairs. False discovery rates were estimated in a later analysis by permuting HLA or CMV assignments 20 times. In a later analysis, co-occurring TCRs were grouped using DBSCAN, and TCRdist sequence similarity was added for clustering within HLA-allele-positive subsets. Co-occurrence clustering excluded repertoires with fewer than 30,000 or more than 120,000 public chains, plus five with anomalous nucleotide sharing. As stored in TCRdb, this immuneACCESS dataset retains in-frame rearrangements with V and J assigned. A fraction of the clones does not appear; measured against another copy, unresolved V genes explain less than half of the discrepancy, and the remainder lacks a known reason. The DNA gave D and trimming, while V, J and clone size come from that table. This sample is represented by 110,000 or so clones; around four fifths of them were singletons. The ten largest make up about 7.7% of the sample.

Study-wide findings and limitations: Compared with equally common non-associated chains, HLA-associated TCR beta chains in a later analysis were more clonally expanded and had lower generation probabilities. Three of the identified cytomegalovirus-associated TCR beta chains were confirmed in vitro to be specific for cytomegalovirus antigens. Roughly uniform sequencing depth across donors was assumed in presence/absence analyses, although this assumption may not hold. A later analysis reported that several top co-occurrence clusters appeared linked to parvovirus B19, influenza, CMV and Epstein-Barr virus. According to a later analysis, most CMV-associated TCR beta chains appeared to be HLA-restricted, and the HLA associations seemed to be driven largely by CMV exposure. Linkage disequilibrium might explain the correlated functional status among segregating V segments, but an unknown experimental factor could not be excluded. In a later genetic analysis, a missense DCLRE1C variant was associated with V-gene and J-gene trimming of TCR beta chains, and the association was replicated in an independent cohort. Strong co-occurrence of HLA alleles, especially DR and DQ, made assigning TCR associations to individual alleles difficult. In an earlier analysis of about 600 of the donors, most TCR beta V segments appeared in productive rearrangements about 87% or about 30% of the time, broadly matching IMGT annotations. In both the original and validation cohorts, the classifier was reported to diagnose cytomegalovirus status with high specificity and sensitivity. A later analysis found that TCR association rates varied across HLA loci, with DRB1 alleles showing the most associated TCRs and HLA-C alleles the fewest. The study listed 164 TCR beta chains as associated with cytomegalovirus. A later genetic analysis reported fewer N-insertions in productive TCRs among donors in an Asian-associated ancestry cluster than the roughly 690-donor mean. A cluster of highly shared sequence variants was judged likely to represent a technical artifact of the sequencing pipeline. A further reported finding was that TCR beta sequences accurately predicted the HLA-A and HLA-B alleles for most subjects in the first cohort. The cohort was sequenced for TCR beta chains only, and without alpha or paired-chain data the features that could be detected were limited. The authors suggested that the approach could potentially be extended to other disease states and immunological phenotypes. Because HLA typing was missing for some donors at each locus, association tests included only the typed subset. Approximately 18 rarely observed V segments, including chromosome 9 orphons, were excluded from the earlier analysis of 550 to 700 of the donors because counts were too low. While some public TCRs were present in many individuals, most TCR sequences turned up only very rarely across donors. CMV serostatus was the only immune exposure information available for the cohort. At a false discovery rate of 0.05, a later analysis linked about 16,000 TCR beta sequences to specific HLA alleles.

Input material: PBMCs. The sequence came from a woman aged 50 to 60 in good health and CMV-seropositive.

The CDR3 amino acid sequence is: CASSLTASGGETQYF. The sequenced DNA: TGTGCCAGCAGTTTGACGGCTAGCGGGGGTGAGACCCAGTACTTC. The V and J genes are TRBV27 and TRBJ2-5, and 10 junctional nucleotides match TRBD2. Taken from the germline V gene (reference sequence), the CDR1 and CDR2 loops are MNHEY and SMNVEV. V ends up 3 bases short and J 5 bases short, with an unmatched junction base count of 6. Its CDR3 holds 15 amino acids, cysteine through phenylalanine. Just CDR3 DNA is preserved here, 45 bases in frame from base 1.